Each of the 31 T cell receptor beta chains below was sequenced from the same sample in a study of T-cell memory formation after mild COVID-19. From the 5' RACE reads, TCRdb called clonotypes with MiXCR, one entry per CDR3 protein. The table has some 68,000 distinct CDR3 sequences, 16% seen once. Material: PBMCs or a T cell subset sorted from them (not recorded which). These receptors were obtained from an adult woman who had mild COVID-19 (a few samples of this study predate the infection). Cell type and time point are not known.

In its sample, this clonotype was seen a few times. CDR3 residues: CASSPSLGVTPSTDTQYF. Here the CDR3 DNA reads TGTGCCAGCAGCCCAAGCCTGGGGGTGACACCTAGCACAGATACGCAGTATTTT. The rearrangement links TRBV7-9 to TRBJ2-3; the D gene could be TRBD1 or TRBD2 (5 bases each). The CDR3 consists of 18 residues. Trimming took 5 bases from V and 0 from J, leaving 21 bases between them. Germline CDR1 is SEHNR and CDR2 is FQNEAQ (reference sequence).

The chain uses TRBV2 and TRBJ2-1; 7 positions agree with TRBD2. The V gene's germline CDR1 is SNHLY and CDR2 FYNNEI. The CDR3 totals 17 residues. The trim removed 4 bases at V and 0 bases at J, leaving 9 bases unmatched. The CDR3 sequence is CASSGGGDYRSYNEQFF. The DNA of the CDR3 is TGTGCCAGCAGTGGGGGGGGTGACTATCGCTCCTACAATGAGCAGTTCTTC. Together with reference TRBV2 and TRBJ2-1, the CDR3 gives the full variable domain: EPEVTQTPSHQVTQMGQEVILRCVPISNHLYFYWYRQILGQKVEFLVSFYNNEISEKSEIFDDQFSVERPDGSNFTLKIRSTKLEDSAMYFCASSGGGDYRSYNEQFFGPGTRLTVL.

This clonotype was seen ten or more times. Written as DNA, the CDR3 is TGCGCCAGCAGTTATAGGGGAGACACCGGGGAGCTGTTTTTT. It translates to CASSYRGDTGELFF. V gene TRBV10-2 combines with J gene TRBJ2-2; D tentatively fits TRBD1 or TRBD2 (5 bases each). This CDR3 is built from 14 residues. CDR1 and CDR2 from the germline V gene are WSHSY and SAAADI. V lost 5 bases and J 3 bases, leaving 10 bases between the germline ends.

The chain joins TRBV27 to TRBJ2-7; 14 bases agree with TRBD2. V lost 5 bases, J lost 2 bases, and 2 bases stayed unmatched. This CDR3 has 15 residues. Germline-derived CDR1 and CDR2 are MNHEY and SMNVEV (reference sequence). In nucleotides, the CDR3 is TGTGCCAGCAGTCCGACTAGCGGGAGGGCCTACGAGCAGTACTTC. Encoded protein: CASSPTSGRAYEQYF.

About this clonotype itself: At one boundary the junction diverges from the germline segment, which might be a read error. The chain links TRBV27 to TRBJ2-7, with a tentative D call TRBD2 (5 bases). CDR3 length: 16 amino acids. Germline V gene lookup returns CDR1 MNHEY and CDR2 SMNVEV (reference sequence). The CDR3: CTSSLVARRLAYEQYF. The DNA for the CDR3 is TGCACCAGCAGTTTAGTTGCGCGGAGGCTCGCCTACGAGCAGTACTTC.

This clonotype was seen many times. The gene calls are TRBV6-6 and TRBJ2-7; TRBD1 or TRBD2 may be the D gene (5 bases each). There are 14 residues in the CDR3. V was cut by 1 base and J by 5 bases, with 12 bases left in between. In germline, CDR1 is MNHNY, CDR2 SVGAGI (reference sequence). This CDR3 reads CASSYWGTAHEQYF. The CDR3 nucleotides read TGTGCCAGCAGTTACTGGGGGACGGCACACGAGCAGTACTTC.

The chain couples TRBV9 to TRBJ2-5, with 11 nucleotides matching TRBD2. CDR1 and CDR2 (germline): SGDLS, YYNGEE. J was trimmed by 5 bases and V by 3 bases; bases with no gene match: 6. The CDR3 length is 15 residues. CDR3 sequence: CASSDGTSGGETQYF. In DNA, the CDR3 is TGTGCCAGCAGCGACGGGACTAGCGGTGGGGAGACCCAGTACTTC. The full variable domain, with the rest looked up from reference TRBV9 and TRBJ2-5, is DSGVTQTPKHLITATGQRVTLRCSPRSGDLSVYWYQQSLDQGLQFLIQYYNGEERAKGNILERFSAQQFPDLHSELNLSSLELGDSALYFCASSDGTSGGETQYFGPGTRLLVL.

The V and J genes are TRBV27 and TRBJ1-1, with D tentatively TRBD1 (6 bases). The CDR3 has 11 amino acids. Germline loops: CDR1 MNHEY, CDR2 SMNVEV (reference sequence). V gave up 5 bases and J gave up 7 bases, with 8 bases separating them. As DNA, the CDR3 is TGTGCCAGCAGTGGACAGTTTGAAGCTTTCTTT. This encodes CASSGQFEAFF.

This clonotype was seen a few times. CDR3 coding DNA: TGCGCCTCCGGGGGGGTGAACACTGAAGCTTTCTTT. It is translated as CASGGVNTEAFF. The J gene is TRBJ1-1, the V gene TRBV5-1, with D tentatively TRBD1 (5 bases). Germline-derived CDR1 and CDR2 are SGHRS and YFSETQ. V lost 10 bases and J lost 0, with 10 bases in between. The CDR3 is 12 residues long. The whole variable domain, filled in from reference TRBV5-1 and TRBJ1-1, reads KAGVTQTPRYLIKTRGQQVTLSCSPISGHRSVSWYQQTPGQGLQFLFEYFSETQRNKGNFPGRFSGRQFSNSRSEMNVSTLELGDSALYLCASGGVNTEAFFGQGTRLTVV.

This clonotype was counted only a few times. The rearrangement uses TRBV12-3 or TRBV12-4 and TRBJ1-2; D is uncertain. The length of the CDR3 is 13 residues. V lost 5 bases and J 2 bases, leaving 9 bases between the germline ends. DNA of the CDR3: TGTGCCAGCAGTGTCACGGGGAACTATGGCTACACCTTC. Protein: CASSVTGNYGYTF.

This clonotype was seen only a few times. The genes are TRBV29-1 and TRBJ2-7; 8 bases line up with TRBD1. V lost 7 bases, J lost 6 bases, and 11 bases stayed unmatched. CDR3 size: 13 residues. Germline lookup yields CDR1 SQVTM and CDR2 ANQGSEA. The CDR3 spells CSAESAGGSEQYF. In DNA, the CDR3 is TGCAGCGCCGAGTCGGCAGGGGGCAGCGAGCAGTACTTC.

The gene calls are TRBV13 and TRBJ2-7; weak D call: TRBD1 (6 bases). The V and J ends lost 3 bases and 3 bases respectively, with 9 bases between them. CDR1 PRHDT and CDR2 FYEKMQ come from the germline V gene (reference sequence). This CDR3 is built from 13 residues. The CDR3: CASSFPGDYEQYF. The CDR3 nucleotides read TGTGCCAGCAGCTTCCCAGGGGACTACGAGCAGTACTTC.

The rearrangement uses TRBV4-2 and TRBJ2-1, with no clear D. The CDR3 is made up of 13 amino acids. CDR1 is LGHNA, CDR2 YNFKEQ, per germline. V lost 1 base and J 9 bases, leaving 10 bases between the germline ends. DNA for the CDR3: TGTGCCAGCAGCCAAGTCTCAAGGTCTGAGCAGTTCTTC. Protein sequence: CASSQVSRSEQFF.

V usage is TRBV6-6 and J usage is TRBJ2-3; D not certain. The CDR3 loop spans 11 amino acids. Trimming cost V 6 bases and J 2 bases, with 3 bases left between them. The germline CDR1 and CDR2 sequences are MNHNY and SVGAGI (reference sequence). The CDR3 DNA reads TGTGCCAGCAGCGACACAGATACGCAGTATTTT. It specifies CASSDTDTQYF.

This clonotype was seen only a few times. V is TRBV7-2 and J is TRBJ1-1; D is unclear. Trimming took off 0 bases at V and 4 bases at J, with 15 bases between the two ends. CDR3 length equals 16 residues. Germline V gives CDR1 SGHTA, CDR2 FQGNSA. CDR3 nucleotides: TGTGCCAGCAGCTTAGCCACAGCATGGCTCCCCACTGAAGCTTTCTTT. Residues: CASSLATAWLPTEAFF.

This clonotype showed up just a few times. This sequence joins TRBV9 and TRBJ2-1; 10 nucleotides line up with TRBD2. In germline, CDR1 is SGDLS, CDR2 YYNGEE. The CDR3 runs 17 residues. The junction had 12 bases not matched to a gene; V was cut back by 2 bases and J by 7 bases. The CDR3 is CASSVPIGSGRSNEQFF. The CDR3 region has the DNA TGTGCCAGCAGCGTCCCGATTGGTAGCGGGAGGAGTAATGAGCAGTTCTTC.

In this sample, this clonotype turned up a few times. The rearrangement joins TRBV12-3 or TRBV12-4 to TRBJ1-1, with D perhaps matching TRBD1 (6 bases). The CDR3 extends over 13 amino acids. Trimming took 8 bases from V and 7 from J, leaving 17 bases between them. The CDR3: CASGTPARGEAFF. As DNA, the CDR3 is TGTGCCAGCGGTACCCCAGCCAGGGGTGAAGCTTTCTTT.

This clonotype has a handful of counts. This chain links TRBV4-1 with TRBJ2-2; 10 positions agree with TRBD2. The V gene's germline CDR1 is MGHRA and CDR2 YSYEKL. CDR3 length: 15 residues. The ends lost 4 bases at V and 3 bases at J; junction bases unmatched: 2. The DNA of the CDR3 is TGCGCCAGCAGCCCTAGCGGGGGATACACCGGGGAGCTGTTTTTT. This codes for CASSPSGGYTGELFF.

V gene TRBV7-6 combines with J gene TRBJ1-2; D is undetermined. The CDR3 is made up of 12 amino acids. V shed 0 bases and J shed 6 bases, with 5 bases lying between them. Germline V gene data show CDR1 as SGHVS and CDR2 as FNYEAQ. CDR3 in amino acids: CASSLAGNGYTF. CDR3 in DNA: TGTGCCAGCAGCTTAGCAGGGAATGGCTACACCTTC. Filled out from reference TRBV7-6 and TRBJ1-2, the complete variable domain reads GAGVSQSPRYKVTKRGQDVALRCDPISGHVSLYWYRQALGQGPEFLTYFNYEAQQDKSGLPNDRFSAERPEGSISTLTIQRTEQRDSAMYRCASSLAGNGYTFGSGTRLTVV.

The chain employs TRBV12-3 or TRBV12-4 and TRBJ2-3; 9 bases agree with TRBD2. With V trimmed by 5 bases and J by 4 bases, 4 bases remained unmatched. This CDR3 has 14 amino acids. CDR3 residues: CASSPGLAPDTQYF. CDR3 sequence (DNA): TGTGCCAGCAGTCCGGGACTAGCCCCAGATACGCAGTATTTT.

The V and J genes are TRBV4-3 and TRBJ1-2, with D maybe TRBD1 (5 bases). V lost 0 bases and J 3 bases, leaving 11 bases between the germline ends. CDR1 is LGHNA, CDR2 YSLEER, per germline. CDR3 length: 15 amino acids. Here the CDR3 DNA reads TGCGCCAGCAGCCAAGAGAGGGAGGGGTACTATGGCTACACCTTC. It codes for CASSQEREGYYGYTF.

The chain employs TRBV7-6 and TRBJ2-2; a weak D match, TRBD1 (5 bases). The germline V and J ends were trimmed by 4 bases and 5 bases, with 8 bases remaining between them. This CDR3 spans 13 amino acids. From germline, CDR1 is SGHVS and CDR2 FNYEAQ. The CDR3 DNA reads as TGTGCCAGCAGCTCCGACAGTACCGGGGAGCTGTTTTTT. It codes for CASSSDSTGELFF. The full variable domain, in which reference TRBV7-6 and TRBJ2-2 provide the parts outside the CDR3, is GAGVSQSPRYKVTKRGQDVALRCDPISGHVSLYWYRQALGQGPEFLTYFNYEAQQDKSGLPNDRFSAERPEGSISTLTIQRTEQRDSAMYRCASSSDSTGELFFGEGSRLTVL.

In its sample, this clonotype was seen many times. The V and J genes are TRBV7-8 and TRBJ2-7, with TRBD2 identical over 12 bases. Germline CDR1 SGHVS, CDR2 FQNEAQ. The CDR3 sequence is 16 residues long. The V and J ends lost 5 bases and 5 bases, in that order; junction bases with no gene match: 10. CDR3 in DNA: TGTGCCAGCAGCCCAACTTCTAGCGGGAGGGGTCACGAGCAGTACTTC. Its protein is CASSPTSSGRGHEQYF.

This chain uses TRBV5-1 with TRBJ1-1; TRBD1 might be the D (5 bases). V dropped 3 bases and J dropped 0 bases, with 15 bases sitting between them. This CDR3 is 16 amino acids long. The germline CDR1 and CDR2 sequences are SGHRS and YFSETQ. CDR3 bases: TGCGCCAGCAGCTCGGGGGAGACAGTTATGAACACTGAAGCTTTCTTT. This sequence encodes CASSSGETVMNTEAFF.

This clonotype came up a few times. The chain couples TRBV12-3 or TRBV12-4 to TRBJ2-2, with TRBD1 matching over 9 bases. The CDR3 sequence is 15 residues long. J was trimmed by 6 bases and V by 6 bases; bases with no gene match: 8. CDR3 bases: TGTGCCAGCAGCCTCCCACGGACAGGGGCCGGGGAGCTGTTTTTT. Its translation is CASSLPRTGAGELFF.

This clonotype was detected a few times. J is TRBJ1-1 and V is TRBV7-2; TRBD1 matches 7 bases. The junction had 11 bases not matched to a gene; V was cut back by 4 bases and J by 3 bases. Germline CDR1 SGHTA, CDR2 FQGNSA. This CDR3 has 16 amino acids. Here the CDR3 reads CASSSLGGQLDTEAFF. Written as DNA, the CDR3 is TGTGCCAGCAGCTCCCTGGGGGGACAGTTAGACACTGAAGCTTTCTTT.

This clonotype came up a few times. The CDR3 here is CASSQEYNPYGYTF. In DNA form, the CDR3 reads TGCGCCAGCAGCCAAGAGTACAATCCTTATGGCTACACCTTC. The rearrangement uses TRBV4-3 and TRBJ1-2; D ambiguous. V shed 0 bases and J shed 5 bases, with 10 bases lying between them. Germline V gives CDR1 LGHNA, CDR2 YSLEER. There are 14 residues in the CDR3.

This clonotype has a handful of counts. The chain is built from TRBV18 and TRBJ2-5; D ambiguous. CDR1 and CDR2 (germline): KGHSH, LQKENI. Trimming took 3 bases from V and 2 from J, leaving 4 bases between them. The CDR3 is 12 residues long. This CDR3 is CASSPIQETQYF. CDR3 in DNA: TGTGCCAGCTCACCGATACAAGAGACCCAGTACTTC.

This clonotype was counted only a few times. The J gene is TRBJ2-6, the V gene TRBV12-3 or TRBV12-4; 9 bases line up with TRBD1. CDR3 length: 16 amino acids. The V and J ends lost 6 bases and 4 bases, in that order; junction bases with no gene match: 7. The CDR3, as DNA: TGTGCCAGCAGGAAAACAGGGGGCACCGGGGCCAACGTCCTGACTTTC. Its protein product is CASRKTGGTGANVLTF.

Remarks on this clonotype: A read error may produce the germline difference seen at one junction end. The chain is built from TRBV9 and TRBJ2-1, with 7 positions matching TRBD1. Germline values: CDR1 SGDLS, CDR2 YYNGEE. The CDR3 sequence is 15 residues long. The CDR3 loop reads CASSVRDSSSNEQFF. The CDR3 nucleotides read TGTGCCAGCAGCGTCCGGGACAGTTCCTCCAATGAGCAGTTCTTC.

The table lists this clonotype with a few counts. The chain has TRBV6-5 and TRBJ1-2; perhaps TRBD1 as D (5 bases). Germline V gene data show CDR1 as MNHEY and CDR2 as SVGAGI. The CDR3 sequence is 14 residues long. V lost 3 bases to trimming and J lost 4 bases, with 12 bases between them. DNA for the CDR3: TGTGCCAGCAGTTATTTAACAGGCACCTATGGCTACACCTTC. Translated: CASSYLTGTYGYTF.